This passage covers 10 T cell receptor beta chains from one sample sequenced in a study of blood T cells in healthy people across ages. Sample-barcoded 5' priming and a J-beta primer mix drove a second PCR of about 6 to 12 cycles. TCRdb re-called the 5' RACE reads with MiXCR, one entry per CDR3 protein. This sample has hundreds of thousands of distinct CDR3 sequences; about 44% occur once, and the top ten carry 10% to 15%. Sequencing was carried out using blood. Source of these receptors: a man aged 25 to 40 in good health.

The sample holds one count of this clonotype. V usage is TRBV4-2 and J usage is TRBJ2-5, with D possibly being TRBD2 (5 bases). Looked up from germline, CDR1 is LGHNA and CDR2 is YNFKEQ. The V end lost 4 bases, the J end lost 11 bases, and 23 bases lay between the germline ends. The CDR3 runs to 15 residues. In DNA form, the CDR3 reads TGTGCCAGCAGCCCCCAAAATAGACTAAACTCTCAGCAGTACTTC. Protein product: CASSPQNRLNSQQYF.

This chain joins TRBV18 and TRBJ2-1, with a tentative D call TRBD2 (5 bases). CDR1 KGHSH and CDR2 LQKENI come from the germline V gene. Deletions cut 1 base from V and 3 bases from J, with 10 bases between. The CDR3 sequence is 15 residues long. CDR3 bases: TGTGCCAGCTCACCACAAATCGGGGTCTACAATGAGCAGTTCTTC. As protein: CASSPQIGVYNEQFF.

This clonotype was recorded many times. The J gene is TRBJ2-1, the V gene TRBV7-2; D is unresolved. Germline CDR1 SGHTA, CDR2 FQGNSA. The CDR3 extends over 13 amino acids. With 5 bases removed from V and 2 bases from J, the gap between germline ends came to 7 bases. The CDR3 sequence: CASSPDTYNEQFF. The CDR3 nucleotides read TGTGCCAGCAGCCCAGACACCTACAATGAGCAGTTCTTC.

The sample holds a few counts of this clonotype. The chain couples TRBV18 to TRBJ2-3; D unclear. CDR1 is KGHSH and CDR2 is LQKENI in the germline V gene. With 2 bases removed from V and 7 bases from J, the gap between germline ends came to 13 bases. The CDR3 is 14 amino acids. CDR3 loop: CASSPYTGQNTQYF. The CDR3 DNA reads TGTGCCAGCTCACCATACACCGGCCAGAATACGCAGTATTTT.

The CDR3 DNA sequence: TGTGCCAGCAGTTTCGACAGGGACCAAAACATTCAGTACTTC. This gives the protein CASSFDRDQNIQYF. The chain joins TRBV27 to TRBJ2-4; 7 bases match TRBD1. This CDR3 region has 14 residues. Germline CDR1 and CDR2: MNHEY and SMNVEV (reference sequence). The V segment lost 3 bases and the J segment 5 bases; nucleotides outside the gene matches: 4.

The sample holds many counts of this clonotype. The chain links TRBV4-2 to TRBJ2-1; tentatively, D is TRBD1 or TRBD2 (6 bases each). Germline CDR1 LGHNA, CDR2 YNFKEQ. V was shortened by 3 bases and J by 4 bases, with 13 bases between the two germline ends. The CDR3 is 15 residues long. The CDR3 DNA reads as TGTGCCAGCAGCCACGAGGGGGGTCTTTACAATGAGCAGTTCTTC. Residues: CASSHEGGLYNEQFF.

CDR3 loop: CASSQMGEYEQYF. The CDR3 bases are TGTGCCAGCTCGCAGATGGGGGAGTACGAGCAGTACTTC. This chain links TRBV5-6 with TRBJ2-7, with D tentatively TRBD1 or TRBD2 (5 bases each). The germline V gene encodes CDR1 SGHDT and CDR2 YYEEEE. The CDR3 is 13 residues long. V lost 7 bases to trimming and J lost 4 bases, with 15 bases between them.

This clonotype came up many times. V and J are TRBV28 and TRBJ2-1, with D possibly TRBD1 on 5 matching bases. The CDR3 totals 15 residues. CDR1 and CDR2 (germline): MDHEN, SYDVKM. V was shortened by 2 bases and J by 0 bases, with 8 bases between the two germline ends. The CDR3 nucleotides are TGTGCCAGCAGTTTACGGCAGGGCTCCTACAATGAGCAGTTCTTC. This codes for CASSLRQGSYNEQFF. The whole variable domain, remainder taken from reference TRBV28 and TRBJ2-1, is DVKVTQSSRYLVKRTGEKVFLECVQDMDHENMFWYRQDPGLGLRLIYFSYDVKMKEKGDIPEGYSVSREKKERFSLILESASTNQTSMYLCASSLRQGSYNEQFFGPGTRLTVL.

V gene TRBV4-1 combines with J gene TRBJ2-1; D is unclear. Germline lookup yields CDR1 MGHRA and CDR2 YSYEKL. V lost 6 bases to trimming and J lost 1 base, with 13 bases between them. This CDR3 has 15 residues. The CDR3 region is CASSPKEQSYNEQFF. In DNA, the CDR3 is TGCGCCAGCAGTCCCAAAGAGCAATCCTACAATGAGCAGTTCTTC.

The V call is TRBV5-5, the J call TRBJ1-5; no firm D call. CDR1 and CDR2 from the germline V gene are SGHKS and YYEKEE (reference sequence). This CDR3 has 13 residues. V lost 0 bases, J lost 11 bases, and 12 bases lay in between. Here the CDR3 DNA reads TGTGCCAGCAGCTTGGGGCGGGGTTGGACCCAGCATTTT. Residues: CASSLGRGWTQHF.